This TCR beta chain was observed in a study of blood T cell repertoires in COVID-19 (dated by TCRdb to about 2020). In terms of the full investigation: Samples covering the acute and convalescent phases of COVID-19 were provided by collaborators in the United States, Italy and Spain. The repertoires were made available in a free public database intended to serve as a resource for research on the immune response to SARS-CoV-2. The samples were drawn from the first 160 participants of the ongoing ImmuneRACE study and from over a thousand subjects provided by 6 global collaborators. The prospective study material was composed of cDNA or gDNA derived from T cells, B-cell-depleted T cells, or PBMCs. Subjects who had been exposed to COVID-19, were actively infected with it, or had recovered from it provided the deeply sampled blood TCRbeta repertoires that made up the dataset. Where HLA class I and class II types were available, the types were taken from metadata supplied by the sample provider, not from assay-based typing. Sample metadata almost always included a de-identified subject ID, COVID-19 status, age in years and sex.

The CDR3, from cysteine to phenylalanine, totals 12 residues. Of all the DNA, just the CDR3 is kept, 36 bases in frame from base 1. Trimming takes 2 bases from V and 1 base from J, and the germline ends sit 2 bases apart. CDR1 and CDR2, per the germline V gene, are SNHLY and FYNNEI. Whole blood was collected in K2EDTA tubes by collaborating institutions according to the institutions' own protocols. For TCRbeta analysis, collaborator samples were shipped as frozen whole blood, as isolated PBMCs, or as DNA extracted from either sample type. General study outcomes and caveats: How much clinical and demographic metadata was included differed by source and by participant, and the metadata was provided uncurated.

Worth noting for this clone: No antigen is known for it. The record has no base qualities; no much larger clone is one base away.

TCRbeta CDR3 regions were amplified from genomic DNA using the immunoSEQ Assay, a bias-controlled multiplex PCR. In the authors' own workflow: The number of nucleated cells in each sample was estimated by amplification of reference gene primers within the assay. To quantify the absolute abundance of each unique TCRbeta CDR3 rearrangement, sequence reads were collapsed and filtered. For each sample, productive Simpson clonality was calculated as the square root of Simpson's diversity index over productive rearrangements. TCRdb re-hosts the immuneACCESS table, in-frame sequences only. Its copies lack some clones; in the studies checked, an unresolved V gene accounts for under half of them, and the cause for the rest is not known. V and J calls and clone size are those listed in that table; D and trimming were worked out from the DNA. The sample yields about 25,000 clones; approximately 79% were counted once. The ten largest clones take up approximately 64% of the sample.

Sample: peripheral blood. This TCR was recovered from a woman of 80 years or more with acute or convalescent COVID-19. The sequence joins TRBV2 to TRBJ1-1, with the D gene not clear enough to name. Here the CDR3 is given as CASSEQNTEAFF. The sequenced DNA: TGTGCCAGCAGTGAACAGAACACTGAAGCTTTCTTT.